The 14 T cell receptor beta chains in this list originate from one sample, sequenced in a study of breast tumors, draining lymph nodes, adjacent tissues. Each CDR3 protein is one row after TCRdb ran MiXCR on the multiplex PCR reads. The table records under 45,000 distinct CDR3 sequences, around 35% of them present only once. Material for sequencing was breast tumor tissue. The receptors originated from a female donor with breast cancer. Some clones in this sample may be carry-over from other donors' samples.

This clonotype was seen at least ten times. This chain uses TRBV11-3 with TRBJ2-1, with a weak D call TRBD1 (6 bases). V was cut by 4 bases and J by 8 bases, with 12 bases left in between. Germline assignment: CDR1 SGHNT and CDR2 YENEEA. CDR3 size: 13 residues. As DNA, the CDR3 is TGTGCCAGCAGCTATTTACAGGGCTATGAGCAGTTCTTC. This sequence encodes CASSYLQGYEQFF. Complete variable domain (other parts from reference TRBV11-3 and TRBJ2-1): EAGVVQSPRYKIIEKKQPVAFWCNPISGHNTLYWYLQNLGQGPELLIRYENEEAVDDSQLPKDRFSAERLKGVDSTLKIQPAELGDSAVYLCASSYLQGYEQFFGPGTRLTVL.

This clonotype was seen at least ten times. V usage is TRBV7-8 and J usage is TRBJ1-2; D not certain. This CDR3 spans 14 amino acids. V lost 8 bases to trimming and J lost 0 bases, with 13 bases between them. Germline CDR1 is SGHVS and CDR2 is FQNEAQ. CDR3 in amino acids: CASSRTEANYGYTF. The CDR3 DNA is TGTGCCAGCTCTCGGACGGAGGCTAACTATGGCTACACCTTC.

Remarks on this clonotype: This may be a read error: a much more frequent sequence differs by one nucleotide. The chain employs TRBV25-1 and TRBJ2-1; 12 positions agree with TRBD2. The CDR3 sequence is 16 residues long. Germline CDR1 is MGHDK and CDR2 is SYGVNS. CDR3 DNA sequence: TGTGCCAGCAGTGGGGGACTAGCGGGCCCCTACAATGAGCGGTTCTTC. Residues: CASSGGLAGPYNERFF.

This clonotype was observed many times. The rearrangement links TRBV5-1 to TRBJ2-2; tentatively, D is TRBD2 (5 bases). V shed 1 base and J shed 4 bases, with 11 bases lying between them. Germline CDR1 reads SGHRS; CDR2 reads YFSETQ. There are 15 residues in the CDR3. The CDR3 spells CASSLTGVGTGELFF. Written as DNA, the CDR3 is TGCGCCAGCAGCTTGACCGGGGTTGGCACCGGGGAGCTGTTTTTT.

The J gene is TRBJ2-7, the V gene TRBV20-1; D may be TRBD2 (6 bases). This CDR3 contains 15 residues. Germline CDR1 reads DFQATT; CDR2 reads SNEGSKA (reference sequence). Trimming cost V 7 bases and J 0 bases, with 19 bases left between them. The CDR3 region is CSGKSRGGTSYEQYF. The CDR3 bases are TGCAGTGGTAAAAGTAGGGGCGGGACCTCCTACGAGCAGTACTTC.

Many counts were recorded for this clonotype. The genes are TRBV7-9 and TRBJ2-7; 14 bases agree with TRBD2. The CDR3 contains 14 residues. CDR1 SEHNR and CDR2 FQNEAQ come from the germline V gene (reference sequence). The ends lost 1 base at V and 7 bases at J; junction bases unmatched: 0. This CDR3 reads CASSLGLAGGEQYF. The CDR3 DNA follows: TGTGCCAGCAGCTTAGGACTAGCGGGAGGGGAGCAGTACTTC. The whole variable domain, remainder taken from reference TRBV7-9 and TRBJ2-7, is DTGVSQNPRHKITKRGQNVTFRCDPISEHNRLYWYRQTLGQGPEFLTYFQNEAQLEKSRLLSDRFSAERPKGSFSTLEIQRTEQGDSAMYLCASSLGLAGGEQYFGPGTRLTVT.

Regarding this clonotype: A much larger clone differs by one base, so this may be a read error. The chain joins TRBV6-2 or TRBV6-3 to TRBJ1-6; 7 positions agree with TRBD1. Trimming at V came to 5 bases and at J to 9 bases, leaving 4 bases not matched to a gene. The CDR3 runs to 13 residues. Germline V gene lookup returns CDR1 MNHEY and CDR2 SVGEGT. The chain's CDR3 is CASSKGGRSPLHF. In DNA, the CDR3 is TGTGCCAGCAGTAAAGGGGGCCGTTCACCCCTCCACTTT.

At least ten counts were recorded for this clonotype. This chain uses TRBV10-3 with TRBJ2-1; D is perhaps TRBD2 (5 bases). Trimming stripped 10 bases from V and 3 bases from J, with 22 bases between. From germline, CDR1 is ENHRY and CDR2 SYGVKD. This CDR3 has 16 residues. The CDR3 here is CASQAGFERHYNEQFF. The CDR3 DNA sequence: TGTGCCAGCCAGGCGGGCTTCGAGCGGCACTACAATGAGCAGTTCTTC.

This clonotype was seen many times. This chain joins TRBV9 and TRBJ2-1, with no clear D. Germline loops: CDR1 SGDLS, CDR2 YYNGEE. Trimming pared 0 bases from V and 9 bases from J, leaving 7 bases between. CDR3 length: 12 amino acids. The CDR3 DNA reads as TGTGCCAGCAGCGTAGGTGTGGGTGAGCAGTTCTTC. Its protein is CASSVGVGEQFF.

At least ten counts were recorded for this clonotype. The chain carries TRBV2 and TRBJ2-2; D may correspond to TRBD1 or TRBD2 (7 bases each). Germline lookup yields CDR1 SNHLY and CDR2 FYNNEI. Trimming stripped 3 bases from V and 4 bases from J, with 15 bases between. The CDR3 is 16 residues long. As DNA, the CDR3 is TGTGCCAGCAGTGAGGGGAGGGGGCTTGGCACCGGGGAGCTGTTTTTT. Protein product: CASSEGRGLGTGELFF.

This rearrangement joins TRBV29-1 to TRBJ1-2; D might be TRBD1 (6 bases). This CDR3 spans 14 amino acids. Per the germline V gene, CDR1 is SQVTM and CDR2 is ANQGSEA. V was trimmed by 4 bases and J by 2 bases, leaving 14 bases between them. The CDR3 nucleotides read TGCAGCGTTGGGATCGGGGGCTCCAACTATGGCTACACCTTC. Its protein product is CSVGIGGSNYGYTF. Full variable domain (remainder filled in from reference TRBV29-1 and TRBJ1-2): SAVISQKPSRDICQRGTSLTIQCQVDSQVTMMFWYRQQPGQSLTLIATANQGSEATYESGFVIDKFPISRPNLTFSTLTVSNMSPEDSSIYLCSVGIGGSNYGYTFGSGTRLTVV.

The V call is TRBV4-3, the J call TRBJ2-5; 8 bases agree with TRBD1. The CDR3 extends over 19 amino acids. Germline CDR1 and CDR2: LGHNA and YSLEER. The J segment lost 7 bases and the V segment lost 0 bases, leaving 19 bases of the junction unmatched. This chain's CDR3 is CASSQDLQRLGQGRGTQYF. The CDR3 DNA reads TGCGCCAGCAGCCAAGACCTCCAACGCCTTGGACAGGGCCGTGGGACCCAGTACTTC.

This chain joins TRBV30 and TRBJ2-7; the D is unclear. Germline CDR1 GTSNPN, CDR2 SVGIG (reference sequence). This CDR3 spans 13 amino acids. The V end was cut by 2 bases, the J end by 2 bases, with 10 bases between. The CDR3 spells CAWSSRVTYEQYF. The CDR3 DNA sequence: TGTGCCTGGAGTAGCAGAGTAACCTACGAGCAGTACTTC.

V usage is TRBV28 and J usage is TRBJ2-4, with 11 bases fitting TRBD1. The V and J ends lost 5 bases and 0 bases, in that order; junction bases with no gene match: 6. The CDR3 sequence is 17 residues long. Germline V CDR1 and CDR2: MDHEN, SYDVKM. DNA of the CDR3: TGTGCCAGCAGTCCCACAGGACAGGGGGCAGCCAAAAACATTCAGTACTTC. The encoded protein is CASSPTGQGAAKNIQYF. Drawing the rest from reference TRBV28 and TRBJ2-4, the complete variable domain is DVKVTQSSRYLVKRTGEKVFLECVQDMDHENMFWYRQDPGLGLRLIYFSYDVKMKEKGDIPEGYSVSREKKERFSLILESASTNQTSMYLCASSPTGQGAAKNIQYFGAGTRLSVL.